The entry below describes one T cell receptor (beta chain). What it recognizes is unknown. The data derive from a study of cytomegalovirus exposure and HLA in healthy donors. Study overall: Previous work identified 100 million or so unique TCR beta sequences from around 180 million T cells. Overall study results and limits: In a later analysis, specific HLA alleles were associated with more than 15,000 TCR beta sequences at a 0.05 false discovery rate. A later analysis found that most CMV-associated TCR beta chains appeared HLA-restricted. Sequences of the TCR beta chain were said to predict the HLA-A and HLA-B alleles of most subjects accurately.

Primers included in the PCR were 60 Vbeta and 13 Jbeta primers. The method was immunoSEQ multiplex PCR; TCRdb's version includes in-frame clones alone and lacks a portion of them. The table records around 150,000 clones, more than 80% of them present only once. The CDR3 consists of 13 residues. The ends lost 3 bases at V and 7 bases at J; junction bases unmatched: 4. The germline V gene has CDR1 SNHLY and CDR2 FYNNEI. The rearrangement joins TRBV2 to TRBJ2-3; 7 nucleotides align to TRBD2. Sequenced input: PBMCs. This clonotype originated in a woman aged 40 to 50 in good health and CMV-seropositive. The CDR3 coding sequence is TGTGCCAGCAGTGAGACTAGCAGCCATACGCAGTATTTT. Amino acid sequence: CASSETSSHTQYF.